This TCR beta chain came from a study of shared clonotypes between healthy human individuals. Study findings and constraints: There were few donors, and this limited the genetic and exposure-history diversity represented. Among donors, the sharing of clonotypes was expected to be influenced by sequencing depth.

As concerns this clone: As yet, its antigen is unknown. Since a far larger clone is one base different, this is likely a read error.

This CDR3 has 17 residues. J gave up 2 bases and V 0 bases, and 7 bases lay outside the gene matches. Germline V gives CDR1 LGHNA, CDR2 YNFKEQ. Evenly divided among several immunoSEQ plates was the genomic DNA of each subset. Each PCR replicate run on unsorted PBMC took in approximately 270 ng DNA, roughly 29,000 T cell genomes. The repertoire was sequenced with immunoSEQ multiplex PCR; TCRdb's copy has only in-frame clones and lacks some. In the table there are roughly 510,000 clones, over 75% of which are singletons. This sequence originates from a woman in her 40s in good health. Some clones in this sample may be carry-over from other donors' samples. The chain has TRBV4-2 and TRBJ2-7; 10 bases are shared with TRBD2. Specimen: PBMCs. CDR3 bases: TGTGCCAGCAGCCAAGAAGGCCCAGCGGGAGGGCCCTACGAGCAGTACTTC. The encoded protein is CASSQEGPAGGPYEQYF.